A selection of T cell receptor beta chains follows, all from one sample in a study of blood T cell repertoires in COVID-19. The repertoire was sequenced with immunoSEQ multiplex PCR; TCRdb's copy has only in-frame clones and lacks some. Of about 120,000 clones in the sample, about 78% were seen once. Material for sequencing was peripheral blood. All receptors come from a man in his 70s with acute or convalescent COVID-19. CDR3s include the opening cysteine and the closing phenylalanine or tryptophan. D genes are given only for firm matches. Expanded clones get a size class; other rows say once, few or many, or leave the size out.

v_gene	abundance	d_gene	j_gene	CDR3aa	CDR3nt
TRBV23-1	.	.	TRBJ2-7	CAPPKAGNYEQYF	TGCGCCCCTCCCAAGGCAGGAAACTACGAGCAGTACTTC
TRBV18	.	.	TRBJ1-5	CASSPRSGRGNQPQHF	TGTGCCAGCTCACCACGCTCAGGCAGGGGCAATCAGCCCCAGCATTTT
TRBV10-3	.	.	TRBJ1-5	CAISETDSNQPQHF	TGTGCCATCAGTGAGACAGATAGCAATCAGCCCCAGCATTTT
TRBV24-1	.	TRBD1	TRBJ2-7	CATSDLRGQGAYEQYF	TGTGCCACCAGTGATTTGAGGGGACAGGGGGCCTACGAGCAGTACTTC
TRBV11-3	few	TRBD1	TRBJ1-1	CASSVDRATEAFF	TGTGCCAGCAGCGTGGACAGGGCCACTGAAGCTTTCTTT
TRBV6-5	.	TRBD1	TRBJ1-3	CASRPRQGRNTIYF	TGTGCCAGCAGACCGAGACAGGGGCGAAACACCATATATTTT
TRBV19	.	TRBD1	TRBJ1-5	CASNGQGWNQPQHF	TGTGCCAGTAACGGACAGGGATGGAATCAGCCCCAGCATTTT
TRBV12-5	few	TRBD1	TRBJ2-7	CASGLVQSPGQSYEQYF	TGTGCTAGTGGTTTGGTCCAATCGCCGGGACAGTCCTACGAGCAGTACTTC
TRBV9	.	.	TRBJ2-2	CASSVGQGFGELFF	TGTGCCAGCAGCGTAGGGCAGGGATTCGGGGAGCTGTTTTTT
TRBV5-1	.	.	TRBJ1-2	CASSLVGDSSGSYGYTF	TGCGCCAGCAGCTTGGTAGGGGACTCCAGTGGGTCCTATGGCTACACCTTC
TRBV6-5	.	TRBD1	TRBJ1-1	CASGDRYTEAFF	TGTGCCAGCGGGGACAGGTACACTGAAGCTTTCTTT
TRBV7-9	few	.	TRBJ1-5	CASSLASGNQPQHF	TGTGCCAGCAGCTTAGCGTCAGGGAACCAGCCCCAGCATTTT
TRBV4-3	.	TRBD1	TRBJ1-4	CASSLGKTGPNEKLFF	TGCGCCAGCAGCCTCGGAAAGACAGGGCCTAATGAAAAACTGTTTTTT
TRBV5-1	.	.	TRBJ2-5	CASTPNPQVVGETQYF	TGCGCCAGCACCCCAAATCCGCAGGTAGTAGGAGAGACCCAGTACTTC
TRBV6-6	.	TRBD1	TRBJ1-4	CASRTTGATNEKLFF	TGTGCCAGCAGGACCACAGGGGCTACTAATGAAAAACTGTTTTTT
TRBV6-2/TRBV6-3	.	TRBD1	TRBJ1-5	CASSQGEHQPQHF	TGTGCCAGCAGCCAGGGGGAGCATCAGCCCCAGCATTTT
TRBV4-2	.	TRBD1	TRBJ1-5	CASSQERQGYQPQHF	TGTGCCAGCAGCCAAGAAAGACAGGGCTATCAGCCCCAGCATTTT
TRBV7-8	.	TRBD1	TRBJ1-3	CASSPGQGNTIYF	TGTGCCAGCAGCCCGGGACAGGGAAACACCATATATTTT
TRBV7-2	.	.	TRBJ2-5	CASSLEQGPRPQYF	TGTGCCAGCAGCTTAGAACAGGGACCGCGGCCCCAGTACTTC
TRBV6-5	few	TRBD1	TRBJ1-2	CASSRRGYYGYTF	TGTGCCAGCAGCCGCAGGGGGTACTATGGCTACACCTTC
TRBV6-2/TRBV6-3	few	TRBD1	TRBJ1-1	CASSFTGGRTEAFF	TGTGCCAGCAGTTTTACAGGGGGACGGACTGAAGCTTTCTTT
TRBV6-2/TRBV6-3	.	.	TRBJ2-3	CASSTYDRTFSTDTQYF	TGTGCCAGCAGTACCTACGACAGGACCTTTAGCACAGATACGCAGTATTTT
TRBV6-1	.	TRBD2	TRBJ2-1	CASSDQRGSNEQFF	TGTGCCAGCAGTGACCAGCGGGGGAGTAATGAGCAGTTCTTC
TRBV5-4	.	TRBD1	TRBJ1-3	CASSLLQGAGNTIYF	TGTGCCAGCAGCTTGCTACAGGGGGCTGGAAACACCATATATTTT
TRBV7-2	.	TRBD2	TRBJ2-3	CASSFTSGVGDTQYF	TGTGCCAGCAGCTTTACTAGCGGGGTGGGTGATACGCAGTATTTT
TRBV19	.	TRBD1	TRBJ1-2	CASSEGQGNYGYTF	TGTGCCAGTAGCGAGGGACAGGGGAACTATGGCTACACCTTC
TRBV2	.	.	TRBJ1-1	CATLTDMNTEAFF	TGTGCCACTCTGACAGACATGAACACTGAAGCTTTCTTT